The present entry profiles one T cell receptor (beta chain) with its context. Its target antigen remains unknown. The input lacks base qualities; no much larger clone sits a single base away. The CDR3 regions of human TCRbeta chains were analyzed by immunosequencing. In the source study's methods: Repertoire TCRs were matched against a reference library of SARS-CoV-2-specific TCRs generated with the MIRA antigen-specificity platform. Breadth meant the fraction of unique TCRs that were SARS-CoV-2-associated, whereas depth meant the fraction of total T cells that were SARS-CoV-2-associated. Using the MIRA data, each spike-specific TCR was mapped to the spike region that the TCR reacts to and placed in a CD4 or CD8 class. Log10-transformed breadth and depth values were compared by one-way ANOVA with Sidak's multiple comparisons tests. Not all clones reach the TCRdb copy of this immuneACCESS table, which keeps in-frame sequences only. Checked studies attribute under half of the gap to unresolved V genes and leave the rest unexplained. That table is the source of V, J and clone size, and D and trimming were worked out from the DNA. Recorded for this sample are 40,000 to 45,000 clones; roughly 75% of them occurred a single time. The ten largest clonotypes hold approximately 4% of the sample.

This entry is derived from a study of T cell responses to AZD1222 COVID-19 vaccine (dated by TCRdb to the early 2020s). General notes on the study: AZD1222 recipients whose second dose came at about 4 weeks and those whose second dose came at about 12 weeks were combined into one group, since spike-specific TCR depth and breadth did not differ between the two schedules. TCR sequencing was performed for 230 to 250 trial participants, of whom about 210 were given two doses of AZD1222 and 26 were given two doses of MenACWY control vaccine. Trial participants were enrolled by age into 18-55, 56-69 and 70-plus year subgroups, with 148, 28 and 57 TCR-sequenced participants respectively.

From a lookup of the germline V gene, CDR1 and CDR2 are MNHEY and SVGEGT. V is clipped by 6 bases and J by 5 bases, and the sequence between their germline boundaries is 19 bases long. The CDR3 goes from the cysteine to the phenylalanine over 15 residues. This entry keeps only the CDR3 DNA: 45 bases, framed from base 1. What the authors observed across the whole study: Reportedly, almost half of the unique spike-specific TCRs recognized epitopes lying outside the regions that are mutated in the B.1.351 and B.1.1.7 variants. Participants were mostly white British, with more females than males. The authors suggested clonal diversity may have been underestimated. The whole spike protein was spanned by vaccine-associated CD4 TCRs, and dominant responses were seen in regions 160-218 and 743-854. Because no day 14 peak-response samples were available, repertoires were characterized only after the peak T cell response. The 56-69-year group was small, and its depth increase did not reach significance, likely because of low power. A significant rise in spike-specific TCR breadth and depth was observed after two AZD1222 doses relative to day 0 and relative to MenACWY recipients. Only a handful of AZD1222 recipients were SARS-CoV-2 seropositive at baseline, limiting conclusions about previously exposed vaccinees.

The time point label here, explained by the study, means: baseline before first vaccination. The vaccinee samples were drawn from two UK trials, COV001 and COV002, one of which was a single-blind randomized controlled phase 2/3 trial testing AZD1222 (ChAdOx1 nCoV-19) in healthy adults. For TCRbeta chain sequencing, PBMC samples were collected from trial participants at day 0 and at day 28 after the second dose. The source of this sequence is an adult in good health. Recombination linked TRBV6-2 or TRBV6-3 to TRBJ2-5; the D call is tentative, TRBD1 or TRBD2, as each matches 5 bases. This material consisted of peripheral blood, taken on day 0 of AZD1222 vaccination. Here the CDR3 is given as CASRPWTPRGETQYF. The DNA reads TGTGCCAGCAGACCTTGGACCCCGAGGGGCGAGACCCAGTACTTC.